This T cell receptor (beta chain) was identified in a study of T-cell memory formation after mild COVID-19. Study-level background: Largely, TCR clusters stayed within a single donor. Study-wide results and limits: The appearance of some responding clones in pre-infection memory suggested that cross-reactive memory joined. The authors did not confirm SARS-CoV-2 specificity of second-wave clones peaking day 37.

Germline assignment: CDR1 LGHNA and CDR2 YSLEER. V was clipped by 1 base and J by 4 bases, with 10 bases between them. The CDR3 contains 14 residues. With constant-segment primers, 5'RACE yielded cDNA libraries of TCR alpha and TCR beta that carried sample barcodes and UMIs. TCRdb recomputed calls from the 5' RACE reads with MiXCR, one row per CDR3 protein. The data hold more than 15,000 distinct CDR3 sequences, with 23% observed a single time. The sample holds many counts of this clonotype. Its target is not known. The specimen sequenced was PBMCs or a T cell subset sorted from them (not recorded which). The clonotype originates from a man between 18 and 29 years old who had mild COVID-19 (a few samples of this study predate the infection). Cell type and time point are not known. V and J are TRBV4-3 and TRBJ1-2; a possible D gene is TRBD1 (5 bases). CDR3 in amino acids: CASSQGTWSYGYTF. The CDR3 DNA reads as TGCGCCAGCAGCCAAGGGACATGGAGCTATGGCTACACCTTC.